Listed below are T cell receptor beta chains from one sample, sequenced in a study of cytomegalovirus exposure and HLA in healthy donors. The protocol was immunoSEQ multiplex PCR, while the TCRdb copy is restricted to in-frame clones and leaves out a portion. The sample gives 80,000 to 130,000 clones, roughly 75% of which show up once; 4% to 5.5% is in the top ten. Sequenced input: PBMCs. These receptors originate from a woman between 18 and 29 years old in good health and CMV-seropositive. Both conserved end residues are part of each CDR3. Fields, in order: clone size, V gene, D gene, J gene, CDR3 protein, CDR3 DNA. The D gene is left open where the match is weak. Expanded clones are given a class, and other clones once, few, many or no size at all.

>once|TRBV28|TRBD1|TRBJ2-7
CASSPSGTGGSYEQYF
TGTGCCAGCAGTCCCTCCGGGACAGGGGGCTCCTACGAGCAGTACTTC
>-|TRBV10-3|-|TRBJ2-2
CAISESITGEPGELFF
TGTGCCATCAGTGAGTCGATTACGGGAGAGCCCGGGGAGCTGTTTTTT
>-|TRBV11-2|-|TRBJ2-3
CASSLGTLDTQYF
TGTGCCAGCAGCTTAGGGACACTTGATACGCAGTATTTT
>few|TRBV28|TRBD2|TRBJ2-2
CASSLLAGVGELFF
TGTGCCAGCAGTTTATTGGCGGGAGTTGGGGAGCTGTTTTTT
>few|TRBV30|TRBD1|TRBJ1-2
CAWSLGTDDYGYTF
TGTGCCTGGAGCCTAGGGACAGATGACTATGGCTACACCTTC
>once|TRBV28|-|TRBJ1-3
CASRPTGQPERNTIYF
TGTGCCAGCAGGCCCACCGGACAGCCGGAAAGAAACACCATATATTTT
>few|TRBV5-1|TRBD1|TRBJ1-1
CASSATTGVTEAFF
TGCGCCAGCAGCGCAACGACAGGGGTTACTGAAGCTTTCTTT
>-|TRBV11-1|TRBD2|TRBJ2-1
CASSSQGLAIGEQFF
TGTGCCAGCAGCTCGCAGGGACTAGCGATCGGCGAGCAGTTCTTC
>-|TRBV29-1|-|TRBJ2-5
CSVESPGETQYF
TGCAGCGTTGAAAGTCCGGGGGAGACCCAGTACTTC
>-|TRBV27|-|TRBJ1-2
CASSSRVESGYGYTF
TGTGCCAGCAGTTCTCGGGTGGAGAGTGGCTATGGCTACACCTTC
>-|TRBV19|TRBD1|TRBJ1-1
CASSIFPGQAGVEAFF
TGTGCCAGTAGTATTTTCCCCGGACAGGCCGGGGTGGAAGCTTTCTTT
>few|TRBV7-3|-|TRBJ2-2
CASTAAGPGGELFF
TGTGCCAGCACCGCGGCGGGACCGGGCGGGGAGCTGTTTTTT
>once|TRBV5-4|TRBD2|TRBJ2-5
CASSLRTSGNQETQYF
TGTGCCAGCAGCCTCCGGACTAGCGGGAACCAAGAGACCCAGTACTTC
>-|TRBV9|TRBD1|TRBJ1-3
CASSVGGTGAGNTIYF
TGTGCCAGCAGCGTTGGGGGGACAGGAGCTGGAAACACCATATATTTT
>-|TRBV6-1|TRBD2|TRBJ2-1
CASSLGLAGENEQFF
TGTGCCAGCAGCCTGGGACTAGCGGGAGAGAATGAGCAGTTCTTC
>few|TRBV30|-|TRBJ2-1
CAWSVSGVDYNEQFF
TGTGCCTGGAGTGTTTCAGGGGTAGACTACAATGAGCAGTTCTTC